The clone carrying this T cell receptor (beta chain) has a count of ten or more. Time point given: before trial treatment. These data originate in a study of low-dose radiotherapy and immunotherapy resistance in tumors. Study at large: Per fraction, Cohort 1 was given 0.5 Gy every 2 weeks, for a total of 6.5 Gy.

CDR3 length equals 14 residues. V trimming: 5 bases; J trimming: 4 bases; junction bases outside the gene matches: 8. Germline V CDR1 and CDR2: MNHEY, SVGEGT. Both TCRalpha and TCRbeta chains were reverse transcribed with V-gene-specific primers. Over approximately 20 PCR cycles, TCRs were amplified from a constant-region primer and V-primer adapter. One entry per CDR3 protein, called by TCRdb with MiXCR from the reads. The repertoire holds 85,000 to 100,000 distinct CDR3 sequences, with 9.4% as singletons. The rearrangement links TRBV6-2 or TRBV6-3 to TRBJ2-7; 7 positions agree with TRBD2. This material consisted of PBMCs, taken before treatment. This TCR came from a male donor with prostate cancer. CDR3 sequence reads: CASSQVSGNYEQYF. In DNA form, the CDR3 reads TGTGCCAGCAGTCAGGTGAGCGGGAATTACGAGCAGTACTTC.